This passage covers 23 T cell receptor beta chains from one sample sequenced in a study of neoadjuvant anti-PD-1 for oral cavity cancer. Regarding time point: after neoadjuvant nivolumab, at surgical resection. The protocol was immunoSEQ multiplex PCR, while the TCRdb copy is restricted to in-frame clones and leaves out a portion. This table holds about 14,000 clones, 70% to 75% found once. Source: PBMCs, taken after nivolumab (anti-PD-1) treatment. These TCRs come from a person between 40 and 85 years old with oral cavity squamous cell carcinoma.

J is TRBJ2-7 and V is TRBV6-5; D remains unclear. This CDR3 has 14 residues. V shed 6 bases and J shed 0 bases, with 12 bases lying between them. The V gene's germline CDR1 is MNHEY and CDR2 SVGAGI. The CDR3 nucleotides read TGTGCCAGCAGCATGGACGTGAGCTCCTACGAGCAGTACTTC. It translates to CASSMDVSSYEQYF.

This clone appeared a single time. The chain couples TRBV7-2 to TRBJ2-7; D might be TRBD1 (6 bases). Trimming took 4 bases from V and 2 from J, leaving 12 bases between them. Germline lookup yields CDR1 SGHTA and CDR2 FQGNSA. This CDR3 has 14 residues. CDR3 nucleotides: TGTGCCAGCAGCTGGATCACAGGGACCTACGAGCAGTACTTC. Translation gives CASSWITGTYEQYF.

The chain uses TRBV6-1 and TRBJ2-7; D might be TRBD2 (5 bases). Germline CDR1 reads MNHNS; CDR2 reads SASEGT. V lost 6 bases and J lost 3, with 9 bases in between. This CDR3 has 12 residues. The CDR3 loop reads CASRTRDYEQYF. CDR3 in DNA: TGTGCCAGCAGAACTAGAGACTACGAGCAGTACTTC.

The rearrangement joins TRBV2 to TRBJ2-6, with TRBD1 identical over 8 bases. The length of the CDR3 is 14 residues. The ends lost 1 base at V and 12 bases at J; junction bases unmatched: 5. Germline V gene sequence: CDR1 SNHLY, CDR2 FYNNEI. The CDR3 DNA reads as TGTGCCAGCAGTGAAGGACAGGGGCCTTTCGTCCTGACTTTC. Residues: CASSEGQGPFVLTF. Full variable domain (remainder filled in from reference TRBV2 and TRBJ2-6): EPEVTQTPSHQVTQMGQEVILRCVPISNHLYFYWYRQILGQKVEFLVSFYNNEISEKSEIFDDQFSVERPDGSNFTLKIRSTKLEDSAMYFCASSEGQGPFVLTFGAGSRLTVL.

The table lists this clone with a count of one. The chain has TRBV5-6 and TRBJ2-4, with no clear D. Trimming left V 0 bases short and J 7 bases short, with 2 bases between. The V gene's germline CDR1 is SGHDT and CDR2 YYEEEE. The CDR3 totals 11 residues. For the CDR3, the DNA is TGTGCCAGCAGCTTGGAGAACATTCAGTACTTC. This translates into CASSLENIQYF.

The CDR3 nucleotides read TGTGCCTGGAGTGGGACAGTTACCTACGAGCAGTACTTC. Translated: CAWSGTVTYEQYF. The chain joins TRBV30 to TRBJ2-7; maybe TRBD1 (6 bases). The germline gives CDR1 GTSNPN, CDR2 SVGIG (reference sequence). The CDR3 consists of 13 residues. V lost 1 base and J lost 2, with 9 bases in between.

V and J are TRBV30 and TRBJ2-1; TRBD2 agrees at 8 bases. V dropped 8 bases and J dropped 4; count of bases not matched to a gene: 7. The CDR3 runs to 13 residues. In germline, CDR1 is GTSNPN, CDR2 SVGIG (reference sequence). CDR3 residues: CAEGGGTYNEQFF. CDR3 nucleotides: TGTGCCGAGGGCGGGGGGACTTACAATGAGCAGTTCTTC.

J is TRBJ1-5 and V is TRBV7-6; perhaps TRBD1 as D (6 bases). The CDR3 extends over 16 amino acids. Germline-derived CDR1 and CDR2 are SGHVS and FNYEAQ. The V gene lost 0 bases and the J gene lost 3 bases, with 12 bases spanning the gap. The CDR3 nucleotides are TGTGCCAGCAGCTTAGCCCCAGGGGCCTCCAATCAGCCCCAGCATTTT. This encodes CASSLAPGASNQPQHF.

This clone was counted once. The chain uses TRBV7-9 and TRBJ2-5; D uncertain. The CDR3 loop spans 14 amino acids. The germline gives CDR1 SEHNR, CDR2 FQNEAQ (reference sequence). V dropped 1 base and J dropped 4 bases, with 10 bases sitting between them. The CDR3 DNA is TGTGCCAGCAGCTTAGGGTCGATTTTAGAGACCCAGTACTTC. Its protein is CASSLGSILETQYF.

The V gene is TRBV5-1, the J gene TRBJ2-2, with D maybe TRBD1 (7 bases). CDR3 length: 15 amino acids. Looked up from germline, CDR1 is SGHRS and CDR2 is YFSETQ. Trimming removed 2 bases at V and 4 bases at J, with 12 bases between. DNA of the CDR3: TGCGCCAGCAGCTTTCGACAGGGAGGCACCGGGGAGCTGTTTTTT. It encodes CASSFRQGGTGELFF.

This clone was seen a few times. V usage is TRBV6-1 and J usage is TRBJ2-7; 10 nucleotides line up with TRBD2. CDR3 length: 13 amino acids. V shed 5 bases, J shed 5 bases, and the junction held 3 bases outside the gene matches. CDR1 is MNHNS and CDR2 is SASEGT in the germline V gene. The CDR3 sequence is CASSLLAGDEQYF. The DNA for the CDR3 is TGTGCCAGCAGTCTCCTAGCGGGAGACGAGCAGTACTTC.

The rearrangement uses TRBV9 and TRBJ2-1, with 9 bases that match TRBD2. CDR1 SGDLS and CDR2 YYNGEE come from the germline V gene. The CDR3 runs to 16 residues. Germline trimming cut 4 bases from V and 3 bases from J; bases unmatched to any gene: 8. CDR3 protein: CASSMPIAGVYNEQFF. The CDR3, as DNA: TGTGCCAGCAGCATGCCCATAGCGGGAGTCTACAATGAGCAGTTCTTC.

The chain links TRBV5-4 to TRBJ2-1; the match to TRBD2 covers 7 bases. The CDR3 totals 15 residues. V shed 4 bases and J 5 bases; nucleotides not matched to a gene: 9. The germline V gene has CDR1 SGHNT and CDR2 YYREEE (reference sequence). CDR3: CASSLIGLADNEQFF. CDR3 DNA sequence: TGTGCCAGCAGCCTCATCGGGCTAGCGGACAATGAGCAGTTCTTC.

The chain recombines TRBV28 with TRBJ2-5, with 8 bases lining up with TRBD1. Per germline, CDR1 MDHEN and CDR2 SYDVKM. Trimming cost V 7 bases and J 5 bases; bases outside gene matches: 3. The length of the CDR3 is 12 residues. For the CDR3, the DNA is TGTGCCAGCACAGGGGGCCTCGAGACCCAGTACTTC. Amino acids: CASTGGLETQYF.

This clone turned up a few times. J is TRBJ1-1 and V is TRBV7-9; the D gene is possibly TRBD1 (5 bases). Germline loops: CDR1 SEHNR, CDR2 FQNEAQ (reference sequence). Between the trimmed V and J ends, which lost 1 base and 0 bases, there was a span of 9 bases. There are 15 residues in the CDR3. CDR3 in amino acids: CASSLDGAMNTEAFF. The CDR3 nucleotides are TGTGCCAGCAGCTTAGATGGGGCTATGAACACTGAAGCTTTCTTT.

V gene TRBV2 combines with J gene TRBJ2-1; tentative D call: TRBD2 (6 bases). The V gene's germline CDR1 is SNHLY and CDR2 FYNNEI. This CDR3 comprises 13 residues. The ends were cut back, 8 bases at V and 12 bases at J, with 20 bases in the middle. The CDR3 is CASRLDGGRGQFF. The DNA for the CDR3 is TGTGCCAGCCGACTAGATGGTGGGAGAGGGCAGTTCTTC.

This sequence joins TRBV19 and TRBJ2-2, with TRBD2 matching 10 bases. The CDR3 covers 15 residues. V was pared by 6 bases and J by 4 bases, with 5 bases of the junction left unmatched. Germline CDR1 LNHDA, CDR2 SQIVND (reference sequence). In DNA form, the CDR3 reads TGTGCCAGTAGCGCGCTAGCGGGAGTCACCGGGGAGCTGTTTTTT. It is translated as CASSALAGVTGELFF.

This chain connects TRBV4-1 to TRBJ2-1; a possible D gene is TRBD2 (6 bases). This CDR3 is 16 amino acids long. V was clipped by 1 base and J by 6 bases, with 16 bases between them. Per the germline V gene, CDR1 is MGHRA and CDR2 is YSYEKL. The CDR3 spells CASSQVRAGVANEQFF. Here the CDR3 DNA reads TGCGCCAGCAGCCAAGTGAGAGCGGGCGTCGCCAATGAGCAGTTCTTC.

This clone turned up a few times. The chain recombines TRBV7-9 with TRBJ2-7, with 9 bases lining up with TRBD1. V dropped 5 bases and J dropped 1; count of bases not matched to a gene: 3. The CDR3 is 14 amino acids. Germline CDR1 and CDR2: SEHNR and FQNEAQ (reference sequence). This CDR3 reads CASSPGTGSYEQYF. As DNA, the CDR3 is TGTGCCAGCAGCCCCGGGACAGGGTCCTACGAGCAGTACTTC.

The gene calls are TRBV29-1 and TRBJ2-5; TRBD2 aligns across 8 bases. V shed 4 bases, J shed 5 bases, and the junction held 12 bases outside the gene matches. Germline V gene lookup returns CDR1 SQVTM and CDR2 ANQGSEA. CDR3 length equals 15 residues. CDR3 protein: CSVGRAAGGQETQYF. The CDR3 bases are TGCAGCGTTGGTCGAGCGGCGGGGGGCCAGGAGACCCAGTACTTC.

This clone showed up just once. The chain is built from TRBV4-1 and TRBJ2-5; the match to TRBD2 covers 11 bases. CDR1 and CDR2 (germline): MGHRA, YSYEKL. Losses at the gene ends were 3 bases for V and 4 bases for J; bases not matched to a gene: 4. The CDR3 covers 15 residues. The CDR3 nucleotides are TGCGCCAGCAGCCAGGGAGGACTAGCGGGAGAGACCCAGTACTTC. Protein: CASSQGGLAGETQYF.

V and J are TRBV11-2 and TRBJ1-2; D gene ambiguous. This CDR3 is built from 12 residues. Germline V gene sequence: CDR1 SGHAT, CDR2 FQNNGV. The ends were cut back, 0 bases at V and 6 bases at J, with 5 bases in the middle. The CDR3 reads CASSLDGNGYTF. Here the CDR3 DNA reads TGTGCCAGCAGCTTAGATGGGAATGGCTACACCTTC.

V is TRBV29-1 and J is TRBJ2-2; D possibly uses TRBD1 or TRBD2 (5 bases each). The CDR3 has 13 amino acids. Germline CDR1 reads SQVTM; CDR2 reads ANQGSEA. V was trimmed by 5 bases and J by 3 bases, leaving 10 bases between them. For the CDR3, the DNA is TGCAGCGTTAGGCAGGGAGACACCGGGGAGCTGTTTTTT. This gives the protein CSVRQGDTGELFF.